This T cell receptor (beta chain) originates from a study of cytomegalovirus exposure and HLA in healthy donors. The PCR used 60 Vbeta and 13 Jbeta primers. This table comes from immunoSEQ multiplex PCR, and its TCRdb copy is limited to in-frame clones, with some not included. The data show approximately 110,000 clones, with roughly 74% seen just once and about 4% held by the top ten. Germline CDR1 and CDR2: LGHNA and YSLEER. The CDR3 loop spans 17 amino acids. The J segment lost 2 bases and the V segment lost 1 base, leaving 8 bases of the junction unmatched. This clone was counted between two and nine times.

This chain connects TRBV4-3 to TRBJ2-3; 8 bases are shared with TRBD2. Sequencing was done on a sample of PBMCs. The sequence came from a woman aged 45-59 years in good health and CMV-seropositive. In DNA, the CDR3 is TGCGCCAGCAGCCAAGGATCTAGCGGGTCTTACACAGATACGCAGTATTTT. It specifies CASSQGSSGSYTDTQYF.